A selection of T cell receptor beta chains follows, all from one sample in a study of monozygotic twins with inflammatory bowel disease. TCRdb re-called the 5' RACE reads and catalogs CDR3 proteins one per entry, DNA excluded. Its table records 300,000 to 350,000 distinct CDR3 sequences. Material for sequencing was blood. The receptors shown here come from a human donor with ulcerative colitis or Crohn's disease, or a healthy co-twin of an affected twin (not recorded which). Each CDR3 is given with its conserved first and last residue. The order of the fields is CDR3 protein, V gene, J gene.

CDR3: CASSTGTGGQPQHF
V: TRBV6-1
J: TRBJ1-5

CDR3: CASGITQVRSYNEQFF
V: TRBV12-5
J: TRBJ2-1

CDR3: CASSPPGLAGFNEQFF
V: TRBV18
J: TRBJ2-1

CDR3: CASSPSTGRNQETQYF
V: TRBV19
J: TRBJ2-5

CDR3: CATRRDRDSSSGANVLTF
V: TRBV15
J: TRBJ2-6

CDR3: CASSYSTGYNEQFF
V: TRBV6-5
J: TRBJ2-1

CDR3: CSASRGQGPNTEAFF
V: TRBV20-1
J: TRBJ1-1

CDR3: CASSQDGAYSYQQFF
V: TRBV4-1
J: TRBJ2-1

CDR3: CASSLFSAGSYNEQFF
V: TRBV5-1
J: TRBJ2-1

CDR3: CASSDGGGGYTF
V: TRBV27
J: TRBJ1-2

CDR3: CSAMGQDSPLHF
V: TRBV20-1
J: TRBJ1-6

CDR3: CSVAEGGTGGMKPQHF
V: TRBV29-1
J: TRBJ1-5

CDR3: CASSYSTVNTEAFF
V: TRBV6-2/TRBV6-3
J: TRBJ1-1

CDR3: CASSLLGWQKGEQYF
V: TRBV4-1
J: TRBJ2-7

CDR3: CSAPPGQGFYGYTF
V: TRBV20-1
J: TRBJ1-2

CDR3: CASSPQKALAGTDTQYF
V: TRBV6-1
J: TRBJ2-3

CDR3: CASSAGTSGGTGTDTQYF
V: TRBV2
J: TRBJ2-3

CDR3: CASSFRQITKDYEQYF
V: TRBV7-2
J: TRBJ2-7

CDR3: CASSSRIGNNEQFF
V: TRBV12-3/TRBV12-4
J: TRBJ2-1

CDR3: CASSSVTGELFF
V: TRBV5-6
J: TRBJ2-2

CDR3: CASRLSGQINTGELFF
V: TRBV5-1
J: TRBJ2-2

CDR3: CASSSTTGSGNSPLHF
V: TRBV7-2
J: TRBJ1-6

CDR3: CASSLNRDSTYEQYF
V: TRBV4-3
J: TRBJ2-7

CDR3: CAWSVQRTSQHF
V: TRBV30
J: TRBJ1-5

CDR3: CASSFGGRSDTGELFF
V: TRBV5-1
J: TRBJ2-2

CDR3: CAISESGQQYQPQHF
V: TRBV10-3
J: TRBJ1-5

CDR3: CASSPGQGGPGANVLTF
V: TRBV12-3/TRBV12-4
J: TRBJ2-6

CDR3: CASSLEGANVLTF
V: TRBV5-1
J: TRBJ2-6

CDR3: CASSSNDSPKYF
V: TRBV28
J: TRBJ2-7

CDR3: CASSQDLRGEQYF
V: TRBV3-1
J: TRBJ2-7